The 5 T cell receptor beta chains given below trace back to one sample, sequenced in a study of identical twins. TCRdb processed the 5' RACE reads anew with MiXCR; each CDR3 protein has one entry. The table lists 200,000 to 300,000 distinct CDR3 sequences, 6% to 8% of them singletons, with under 6% in the top ten. These data were likewise used in another study, on yellow fever vaccine responses in identical twins.

What was sequenced was CD8+ T cells sorted from blood. The receptors stem from a woman between 18 and 29 years old in good health.

The rearrangement uses TRBV5-1 and TRBJ2-3, with 9 bases lining up with TRBD1. Germline CDR1 and CDR2: SGHRS and YFSETQ. The CDR3 totals 16 residues. The J segment lost 3 bases and the V segment lost 0 bases, leaving 5 bases of the junction unmatched. DNA for the CDR3: TGCGCCAGCAGCTTGGCTACAGGGGGCGCAACAGATACGCAGTATTTT. Translating it yields CASSLATGGATDTQYF.

This sequence joins TRBV29-1 and TRBJ2-1; TRBD2 aligns across 8 bases. There are 16 residues in the CDR3. Trimming at V came to 5 bases and at J to 0 bases, leaving 9 bases not matched to a gene. The germline gives CDR1 SQVTM, CDR2 ANQGSEA. The CDR3, as DNA: TGCAGCGTTTGGCTAGCGGGTAAGAGCTCCTACAATGAGCAGTTCTTC. This gives the protein CSVWLAGKSSYNEQFF.

The gene calls are TRBV4-1 and TRBJ2-7; D is undetermined. The CDR3 runs to 14 residues. The V end lost 1 base, the J end lost 0 bases, and 7 bases lay between the germline ends. CDR1 is MGHRA and CDR2 is YSYEKL in the germline V gene. As DNA, the CDR3 is TGCGCCAGCAGCCAAGTCGGCAGCTCCTACGAGCAGTACTTC. This codes for CASSQVGSSYEQYF.

In this sample, this clonotype turned up a few times. In DNA, the CDR3 is TGTGCCAGCAGCCCCTGGGGGGATACGCAGTATTTT. It translates to CASSPWGDTQYF. The rearrangement joins TRBV5-5 to TRBJ2-3; possibly TRBD1 or TRBD2 for D (5 bases each). The CDR3 contains 12 residues. Germline assignment: CDR1 SGHKS and CDR2 YYEKEE (reference sequence). The ends were cut back, 4 bases at V and 6 bases at J, with 9 bases in the middle.

This clonotype was seen repeatedly, ten times or more. CDR3 amino acids: CSAPSSGELYEQYF. Written as DNA, the CDR3 is TGCAGTGCGCCGTCTAGCGGAGAGTTATACGAGCAGTACTTC. The gene calls are TRBV20-1 and TRBJ2-7, with 7 bases that match TRBD2. This CDR3 contains 14 residues. Germline loops: CDR1 DFQATT, CDR2 SNEGSKA (reference sequence). The V segment lost 6 bases and the J segment 4 bases; nucleotides outside the gene matches: 12.